The 28 T cell receptor beta chains reported below all come from one sample, sequenced in a study of T cells after yellow fever vaccination. One entry per CDR3 protein results from TCRdb running MiXCR on the 5' RACE reads. The repertoire consists of some 390,000 distinct CDR3 sequences, with roughly 20% occurring once and the leading ten covering roughly 19%. The material was PBMCs, obtained before the yellow fever booster vaccination. The receptors come from a young man who received the YFV17D yellow fever vaccine.

This chain links TRBV12-3 or TRBV12-4 with TRBJ2-5; TRBD2 is a possible D gene (5 bases). V shed 5 bases and J shed 5 bases, with 15 bases lying between them. The CDR3 consists of 14 residues. CDR3 in DNA: TGTGCCAGCAGTCCGTCACTAGTGGGGGAGACCCAGTACTTC. Residues: CASSPSLVGETQYF.

The gene calls are TRBV7-2 and TRBJ2-5; D may match TRBD1 or TRBD2 (5 bases each). CDR1 SGHTA and CDR2 FQGNSA come from the germline V gene. The CDR3 spans 12 residues. Trimming cost V 5 bases and J 13 bases, with 17 bases left between them. This chain's CDR3 is CASSQPGPPMYF. CDR3 bases: TGTGCCAGCAGCCAACCGGGACCCCCTATGTACTTC.

The rearrangement uses TRBV4-3 and TRBJ2-3; D possibly corresponds to TRBD2 (7 bases). The V end lost 0 bases, the J end lost 9 bases, and 22 bases lay between the germline ends. The CDR3 has 17 amino acids. Germline CDR1 is LGHNA and CDR2 is YSLEER. This chain's CDR3 is CASSQDQPGGPLTTQYF. DNA of the CDR3: TGCGCCAGCAGCCAAGATCAACCCGGGGGGCCTCTCACAACGCAGTATTTT.

This clonotype was detected only a few times. V is TRBV5-6 and J is TRBJ2-5, with D perhaps TRBD2 (6 bases). The V end lost 7 bases, the J end lost 5 bases, and 12 bases lay between the germline ends. Germline-derived CDR1 and CDR2 are SGHDT and YYEEEE. The CDR3 extends over 12 amino acids. DNA of the CDR3: TGTGCCAGCGGCGGGACGGTGGAGACCCAGTACTTC. As protein: CASGGTVETQYF. Drawing the rest from reference TRBV5-6 and TRBJ2-5, the complete variable domain is DAGVTQSPTHLIKTRGQQVTLRCSPKSGHDTVSWYQQALGQGPQFIFQYYEEEERQRGNFPDRFSGHQFPNYSSELNVNALLLGDSALYLCASGGTVETQYFGPGTRLLVL.

The chain carries TRBV7-6 and TRBJ2-7; 8 positions agree with TRBD1. The CDR3 loop spans 15 amino acids. V was clipped by 5 bases and J by 0 bases; unmatched bases: 6. The germline gives CDR1 SGHVS, CDR2 FNYEAQ. As DNA, the CDR3 is TGTGCCAGCAGCGCAGGACAGGGACACTCCTACGAGCAGTACTTC. Its protein is CASSAGQGHSYEQYF.

This clonotype occurred a few times. The J gene is TRBJ1-1, the V gene TRBV6-2 or TRBV6-3; 7 positions match TRBD1. The CDR3 consists of 17 residues. V trimming: 5 bases; J trimming: 5 bases; junction bases outside the gene matches: 17. CDR1 is MNHEY, CDR2 SVGEGT, per germline. The CDR3 sequence is CASSQLPGTAEGTEAFF. CDR3 nucleotides: TGTGCCAGCAGTCAATTACCCGGGACAGCGGAGGGGACTGAAGCTTTCTTT.

This chain joins TRBV12-3 or TRBV12-4 and TRBJ1-2, with TRBD1 matching over 9 bases. The CDR3 runs to 15 residues. The J segment lost 1 base and the V segment lost 4 bases, leaving 4 bases of the junction unmatched. The CDR3 spells CASSSDRGRNYGYTF. The CDR3 DNA reads as TGTGCCAGCAGTTCGGACAGGGGACGTAACTATGGCTACACCTTC.

This chain links TRBV6-5 with TRBJ2-5; D might be TRBD1 (6 bases). Deletions cut 1 base from V and 2 bases from J, with 11 bases between. The length of the CDR3 is 15 residues. Per the germline V gene, CDR1 is MNHEY and CDR2 is SVGAGI. CDR3 residues: CASSYWDKLQETQYF. CDR3 DNA: TGTGCCAGCAGTTACTGGGACAAACTGCAAGAGACCCAGTACTTC.

The chain combines TRBV5-1 with TRBJ2-1; 7 bases match TRBD1. This CDR3 comprises 16 residues. Per the germline V gene, CDR1 is SGHRS and CDR2 is YFSETQ. J was trimmed by 0 bases and V by 4 bases; bases with no gene match: 7. The CDR3 here is CASSQPTGISYNEQFF. In nucleotides, the CDR3 is TGCGCCAGCAGCCAGCCGACAGGGATCTCCTACAATGAGCAGTTCTTC.

This clonotype was counted only a few times. The gene calls are TRBV6-5 and TRBJ2-3; 8 bases map to TRBD1. CDR1 is MNHEY and CDR2 is SVGAGI in the germline V gene. After removal of 7 bases from V and 5 bases from J, the junction contained 5 bases not matched to a gene. The CDR3 consists of 13 residues. The CDR3 bases are TGTGCCAGCACGTCCAGGGGGCTAGATACGCAGTATTTT. Translating it yields CASTSRGLDTQYF.

The table lists this clonotype with a few counts. This rearrangement joins TRBV10-3 to TRBJ2-7; no clear D. Germline CDR1 ENHRY, CDR2 SYGVKD. The CDR3 totals 13 residues. The V gene lost 10 bases and the J gene lost 1 base, with 14 bases spanning the gap. This CDR3 reads CATGSYESYEQYV. The CDR3 DNA reads as TGTGCCACCGGGTCGTACGAATCCTACGAGCAGTACGTC.

The rearrangement links TRBV12-3 or TRBV12-4 to TRBJ2-1, with D maybe TRBD2 (5 bases). The ends were cut back, 3 bases at V and 8 bases at J, with 11 bases in the middle. The CDR3 covers 13 residues. The DNA for the CDR3 is TGTGCCAGCAGTTTTGGCGGGCACCATGAGCAGTTCTTC. Translated: CASSFGGHHEQFF.

This sequence joins TRBV14 and TRBJ2-6, with D possibly called TRBD1 or TRBD2 (5 bases each). Germline lookup yields CDR1 SGHDN and CDR2 FVKESK. This CDR3 comprises 17 residues. V was trimmed by 3 bases and J by 1 base, leaving 13 bases between them. The CDR3 reads CASSQHPWGSGANVLTF. In DNA, the CDR3 is TGTGCCAGCAGCCAGCATCCCTGGGGGTCTGGGGCCAACGTCCTGACTTTC.

This clonotype was seen a handful of times. The chain joins TRBV6-6 to TRBJ2-7; 12 bases fit TRBD2. The CDR3 extends over 15 amino acids. V trimming: 5 bases; J trimming: 3 bases; junction bases outside the gene matches: 5. In germline, CDR1 is MNHNY, CDR2 SVGAGI (reference sequence). CDR3: CASSQLAGGLYEQYV. Written as DNA, the CDR3 is TGTGCCAGCAGTCAACTAGCGGGGGGTCTCTACGAGCAGTACGTC.

This clonotype has only a few counts. This chain links TRBV20-1 with TRBJ2-5; 12 nucleotides match TRBD2. Germline trimming cut 6 bases from V and 2 bases from J; bases unmatched to any gene: 4. This CDR3 contains 14 residues. CDR1 DFQATT and CDR2 SNEGSKA come from the germline V gene (reference sequence). CDR3 DNA sequence: TGCAGTGCAGAGACTAGCGGGGGTCAAGAGACCCAGTACTTC. The encoded protein is CSAETSGGQETQYF.

This chain links TRBV5-1 with TRBJ1-6; D unclear. Deletions cut 4 bases from V and 5 bases from J, with 13 bases between. Germline V gene data show CDR1 as SGHRS and CDR2 as YFSETQ. This CDR3 is 15 amino acids long. CDR3 amino acids: CASSLLMGNNSPLHF. CDR3 nucleotides: TGCGCCAGCAGCCTCCTTATGGGAAATAATTCACCCCTCCACTTT.

The chain carries TRBV12-3 or TRBV12-4 and TRBJ1-1, with D unresolved. The CDR3 has 15 amino acids. V lost 2 bases and J 1 base, leaving 11 bases between the germline ends. The CDR3: CASSLRMGPNTEAFF. The CDR3 coding sequence is TGTGCCAGCAGTTTACGGATGGGCCCGAACACTGAAGCTTTCTTT.

This clonotype was counted only a few times. The chain is built from TRBV5-1 and TRBJ2-2; D gene uncertain. Trimming took off 0 bases at V and 5 bases at J, with 5 bases between the two ends. From germline, CDR1 is SGHRS and CDR2 YFSETQ. The CDR3 length is 13 residues. The CDR3 region has the DNA TGCGCCAGCAGCTTGGAGGAGACCGGGGAGCTGTTTTTT. Translation gives CASSLEETGELFF. Using reference TRBV5-1 and TRBJ2-2 for the parts outside the CDR3, the full variable domain is KAGVTQTPRYLIKTRGQQVTLSCSPISGHRSVSWYQQTPGQGLQFLFEYFSETQRNKGNFPGRFSGRQFSNSRSEMNVSTLELGDSALYLCASSLEETGELFFGEGSRLTVL.

This clonotype has more than one count but fewer than ten. V is TRBV7-3 and J is TRBJ2-7; 9 bases map to TRBD1. This CDR3 is 15 amino acids long. Germline V CDR1 and CDR2: SGHTA, FQGTGA. Trimming cost V 5 bases and J 2 bases; bases outside gene matches: 7. CDR3: CASSPRGQGPYEQYF. The CDR3 DNA sequence: TGTGCCAGCAGCCCAAGGGGACAGGGACCCTACGAGCAGTACTTC.

This clonotype was seen more than once but under ten times. The chain joins TRBV10-1 to TRBJ2-3; 13 positions match TRBD2. In germline, CDR1 is WNHNN, CDR2 SYGVQD (reference sequence). Trimming took 4 bases from V and 8 from J; bases not matched to a gene: 3. The CDR3 extends over 14 amino acids. CDR3 coding DNA: TGCGCCAGCAGTGGGACTAGCGGGGGACGTACGCAGTATTTT. The encoded protein is CASSGTSGGRTQYF.

This clonotype turned up a few times. The genes are TRBV15 and TRBJ1-1, with D possibly matching TRBD1 (6 bases). The CDR3 sequence is 14 residues long. V was cut by 1 base and J by 3 bases, with 9 bases left in between. Germline loops: CDR1 LNHNV, CDR2 YYDKDF (reference sequence). The CDR3 DNA reads TGTGCCACCAGCAGAGTCAGGGGTGACACTGAAGCTTTCTTT. It yields the protein CATSRVRGDTEAFF.

The gene calls are TRBV20-1 and TRBJ1-2; TRBD1 agrees at 8 bases. CDR3 length: 13 residues. V gave up 8 bases and J gave up 5 bases; unmatched junction bases: 10. Germline loops: CDR1 DFQATT, CDR2 SNEGSKA (reference sequence). The CDR3 region has the DNA TGCAGTCACCCGGACAGGGATAATTATGGCTACACCTTC. Its protein product is CSHPDRDNYGYTF.

This clonotype has just one count. The gene calls are TRBV20-1 and TRBJ2-5; 14 positions agree with TRBD2. The length of the CDR3 is 14 residues. Germline V gene lookup returns CDR1 DFQATT and CDR2 SNEGSKA (reference sequence). DNA for the CDR3: TGCAGCGTGACTAGCGGGGGGGCTCAAGAGACCCAGTACTTC. It translates to CSVTSGGAQETQYF.

The rearrangement uses TRBV4-3 and TRBJ2-4; D is ambiguous. Trimming left V 0 bases short and J 6 bases short, with 9 bases between. CDR1 is LGHNA and CDR2 is YSLEER in the germline V gene. The CDR3 extends over 14 amino acids. The CDR3 region has the DNA TGCGCCAGCAGCCAAGACCGGGCCGTAAACATTCAGTACTTC. Encoded protein: CASSQDRAVNIQYF.

This clonotype was seen only a few times. The chain has TRBV6-4 and TRBJ2-5, with D possibly matching TRBD1 (6 bases). CDR3 size: 13 residues. Trimming took 5 bases from V and 4 from J, leaving 11 bases between them. Germline V CDR1 and CDR2: MRHNA, SNTAGT. CDR3 region: CASSNNRVETQYF. The CDR3 DNA reads TGTGCCAGCAGTAACAACAGGGTAGAGACCCAGTACTTC.

This clonotype has more than one count but fewer than ten. CDR3 coding DNA: TGTGCCAGCAGTTTAAGTAGTTCCTCAGATACGCAGTATTTT. Translated, it gives CASSLSSSSDTQYF. This chain uses TRBV12-3 or TRBV12-4 with TRBJ2-3; D is undetermined. The length of the CDR3 is 14 residues. V dropped 2 bases and J dropped 4 bases, with 10 bases sitting between them.

This clonotype was picked up a small number of times. The J gene is TRBJ2-5, the V gene TRBV3-1; D not resolved. The CDR3 sequence is 14 residues long. V lost 1 base, J lost 1 base, and 7 bases lay in between. Germline values: CDR1 LGHDT, CDR2 YNNKEL (reference sequence). The CDR3 region has the DNA TGTGCCAGCAGCCAAGGTCCAGTCCAAGAGACCCAGTACTTC. It is translated as CASSQGPVQETQYF.

This clonotype appeared many times. The genes are TRBV29-1 and TRBJ2-5; maybe TRBD1 (5 bases). Germline loops: CDR1 SQVTM, CDR2 ANQGSEA. V was pared by 0 bases and J by 5 bases, with 19 bases between. The CDR3 has 16 amino acids. CDR3 DNA: TGCAGCGTTGAAGATCAAGGTTTAAAGGGGAAGGAGACCCAGTACTTC. Translated, it gives CSVEDQGLKGKETQYF. The full variable domain, in which reference TRBV29-1 and TRBJ2-5 provide the parts outside the CDR3, is SAVISQKPSRDICQRGTSLTIQCQVDSQVTMMFWYRQQPGQSLTLIATANQGSEATYESGFVIDKFPISRPNLTFSTLTVSNMSPEDSSIYLCSVEDQGLKGKETQYFGPGTRLLVL.